This TCR beta chain stems from a study of tissue T cells after allogeneic stem cell transplantation. Germline loops: CDR1 KGHPV, CDR2 FQNQEV (reference sequence). The CDR3 has 15 amino acids. J lost 3 bases, V lost 0 bases, and 1 base had no gene match. Note on this clone: Mouse germline and gene names are used. Coverage ceases 1 residue before the CDR3 finishes, and the germline J gene fills in the end.

Sequencing used immunoSEQ multiplex PCR; TCRdb keeps in-frame clones, though not all of them. Of over 4,500 clones in the sample, 40% to 55% were seen once. Time point of the sample: mouse harvest day 14 after allogeneic transplant. Tail vein injection delivered 10^7 T-cell-depleted bone marrow cells and 10^6 splenic CD5+ T cells. B6 (H2b) cells into BALB/c (H2d) mice; tissues taken at day 7 or 14. J is TRBJ2-7 and V is TRBV26, with 11 bases aligning to TRBD2. Material for sequencing was gut tissue. This sequence was found in a female BALB/c mouse given C57BL/6 T cells with graft-versus-host disease after an allogeneic hematopoietic cell transplant. CDR3 bases read: TGTGCCAGCAGTCTGTCCGGGACTGGGGGCTATGAACAGTAC. Its protein is CASSLSGTGGYEQY. In full, the CDR3 reads CASSLSGTGGYEQYF.